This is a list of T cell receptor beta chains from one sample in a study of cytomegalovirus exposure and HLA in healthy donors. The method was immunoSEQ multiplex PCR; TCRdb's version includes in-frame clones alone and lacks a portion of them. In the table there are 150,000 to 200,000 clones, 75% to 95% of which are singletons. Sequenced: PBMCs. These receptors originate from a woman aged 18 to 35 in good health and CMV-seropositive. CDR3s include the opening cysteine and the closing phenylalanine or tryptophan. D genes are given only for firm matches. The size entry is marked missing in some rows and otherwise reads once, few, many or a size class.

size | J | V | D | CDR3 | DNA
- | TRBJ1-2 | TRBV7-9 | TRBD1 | CASSFHGQDDNYGYTF | TGTGCCAGCAGCTTCCACGGACAGGATGATAACTATGGCTACACCTTC
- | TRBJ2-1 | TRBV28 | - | CAIASYRGAGDEQFF | TGTGCCATCGCTTCATACCGGGGGGCAGGCGATGAGCAGTTCTTC
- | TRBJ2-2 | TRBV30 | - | CAWRSEVYTGELFF | TGTGCCTGGAGGTCGGAGGTCTACACCGGGGAGCTGTTTTTT
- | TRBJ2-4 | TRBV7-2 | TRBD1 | CASSLDRALAKNIQYF | TGTGCCAGCAGCCTTGACAGGGCTTTAGCCAAAAACATTCAGTACTTC
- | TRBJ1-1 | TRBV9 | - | CASSVLSWGTNTEAFF | TGTGCCAGCAGCGTATTATCTTGGGGCACGAACACTGAAGCTTTCTTT
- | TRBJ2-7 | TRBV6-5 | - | CASRQGSRYEQYF | TGTGCCAGCAGGCAGGGGAGCAGGTACGAGCAGTACTTC
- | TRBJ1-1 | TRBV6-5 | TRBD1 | CASSQYGTANTEAFF | TGTGCCAGCAGCCAGTATGGGACAGCGAACACTGAAGCTTTCTTT
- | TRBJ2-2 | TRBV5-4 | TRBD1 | CASSSRQGAQDGELFF | TGTGCCAGCAGCTCTCGACAGGGGGCGCAAGACGGGGAGCTGTTTTTT
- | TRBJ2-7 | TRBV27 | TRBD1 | CASSSLDRGAYEQYF | TGTGCCAGCAGTTCCCTTGACAGGGGGGCCTACGAGCAGTACTTC
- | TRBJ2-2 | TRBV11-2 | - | CASSLVVRVTGELFF | TGTGCCAGCAGCTTAGTGGTTCGGGTTACCGGGGAGCTGTTTTTT
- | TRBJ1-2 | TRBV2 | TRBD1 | CASSVDFLDRDDYGYTF | TGTGCCAGCAGTGTTGACTTTTTGGACAGGGACGACTATGGCTACACCTTC
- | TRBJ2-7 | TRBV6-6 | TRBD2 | CASSYTGGSPFAEQYF | TGTGCCAGCAGTTACACGGGCGGGAGTCCCTTCGCGGAGCAGTACTTC
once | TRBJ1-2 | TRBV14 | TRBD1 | CASSQGTGYGYTF | TGTGCCAGCAGCCAAGGGACAGGTTATGGCTACACCTTC
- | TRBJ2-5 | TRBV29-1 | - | CSVERGGRETQYF | TGCAGCGTTGAGAGGGGGGGGAGGGAGACCCAGTACTTC
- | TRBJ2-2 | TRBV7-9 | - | CAELPGGQRPTGELFF | TGTGCCGAATTACCCGGGGGACAGCGACCCACCGGGGAGCTGTTTTTT
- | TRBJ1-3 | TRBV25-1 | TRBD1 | CASRASPTGEGNTIYF | TGTGCCAGCAGGGCTAGTCCTACAGGGGAAGGAAACACCATATATTTT
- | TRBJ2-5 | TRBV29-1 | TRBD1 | CSVLFGTGETQYF | TGCAGCGTTCTATTCGGGACAGGGGAGACCCAGTACTTC
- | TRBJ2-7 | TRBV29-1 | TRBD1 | CSCLDRSFLSYEQYF | TGCAGCTGCTTGGACAGGAGCTTCCTCTCCTACGAGCAGTACTTC
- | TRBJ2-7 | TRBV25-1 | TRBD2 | CASSEYGGGNYYEQYF | TGTGCCAGCAGTGAATATGGGGGAGGGAATTACTACGAGCAGTACTTC
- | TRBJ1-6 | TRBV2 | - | CASTEQPNSPLHF | TGTGCCAGCACCGAACAGCCAAATTCACCCCTCCACTTT
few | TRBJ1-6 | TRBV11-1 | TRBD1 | CASSLRTGGSPLHF | TGTGCCAGCAGCTTACGGACAGGGGGATCACCCCTCCACTTT
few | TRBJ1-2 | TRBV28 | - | CASSLGGAYGYTF | TGTGCCAGCAGTTTAGGAGGGGCCTATGGCTACACCTTC
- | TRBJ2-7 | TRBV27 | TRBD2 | CASSLRWGGTYEQYF | TGTGCCAGCAGTTTAAGGTGGGGGGGGACCTACGAGCAGTACTTC
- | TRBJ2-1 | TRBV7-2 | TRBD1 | CASSLRRQGVGEQFF | TGTGCCAGCAGCTTGAGACGACAGGGTGTAGGTGAGCAGTTCTTC
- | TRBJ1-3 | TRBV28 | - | CASSFPQGASGNTIYF | TGTGCCAGCAGTTTTCCCCAGGGCGCCTCTGGAAACACCATATATTTT
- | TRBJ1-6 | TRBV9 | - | CASSVADSPLHF | TGTGCCAGCAGCGTAGCTGATTCACCCCTCCACTTT
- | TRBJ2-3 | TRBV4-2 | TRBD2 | CASSQEQRGGLSDTQYF | TGTGCCAGCAGCCAAGAGCAGCGGGGGGGCCTCTCAGATACGCAGTATTTT
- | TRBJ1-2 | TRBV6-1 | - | CALSPLGPNYGYTF | TGTGCGCTCTCACCCCTTGGGCCTAACTATGGCTACACCTTC
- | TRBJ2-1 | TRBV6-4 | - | CASSDRGREQFF | TGTGCCAGCAGTGACCGTGGCCGTGAGCAGTTCTTC
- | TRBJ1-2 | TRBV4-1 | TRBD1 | CASSQEGTGTDGYTF | TGCGCCAGCAGCCAAGAGGGCACAGGGACAGATGGCTACACCTTC
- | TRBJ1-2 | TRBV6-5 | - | CASSYNRRGEGYTF | TGTGCCAGCAGTTATAACCGTCGGGGGGAAGGCTACACCTTC
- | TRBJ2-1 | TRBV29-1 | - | CSVGDWGYYNEQFF | TGCAGCGTTGGGGATTGGGGCTACTACAATGAGCAGTTCTTC
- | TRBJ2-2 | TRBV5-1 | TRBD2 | CASSVAAGEYTGELFF | TGCGCCAGCAGCGTGGCGGCGGGAGAATACACCGGGGAGCTGTTTTTT
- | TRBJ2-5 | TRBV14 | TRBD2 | CASSLGLVQETQYF | TGTGCCAGCAGCCTGGGACTAGTCCAAGAGACCCAGTACTTC
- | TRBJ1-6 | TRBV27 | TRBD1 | CASSPDRGGVSPLHF | TGTGCCAGCAGTCCCGACAGGGGGGGGGTATCACCCCTCCACTTT
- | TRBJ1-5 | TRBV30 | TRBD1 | CAWSVKGGRGQPQHF | TGTGCCTGGAGTGTAAAAGGGGGCAGGGGTCAGCCCCAGCATTTT
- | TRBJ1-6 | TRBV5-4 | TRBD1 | CASSAPGQGAYSPLHF | TGTGCCAGCAGCGCGCCGGGGCAGGGGGCATATTCACCCCTCCACTTT
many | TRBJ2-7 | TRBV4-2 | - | CASSPRDGDGGEQYF | TGTGCCAGCAGCCCCCGGGACGGGGACGGAGGGGAGCAGTACTTC